This T cell receptor (beta chain) is drawn from a study of shared clonotypes between healthy human individuals. This CDR3 comprises 16 residues. Germline V lookup: CDR1 SNHLY, CDR2 FYNNEI. J lost 7 bases, V lost 5 bases, and 6 bases had no gene match. The method was immunoSEQ multiplex PCR; TCRdb's version includes in-frame clones alone and lacks a portion of them. The sample shows over 2 million clones, about 95% of them seen only once. Naive CD8 cells, CD45RO-negative and positively selected for CCR7, excluded terminally differentiated effector memory CD45RA+ cells. Sequencing used naive CD8+ T cells sorted from blood. This receptor was taken from a man younger than 35 in good health. J is TRBJ2-1 and V is TRBV2; TRBD2 aligns across 15 bases. CDR3 in DNA: TGTGCCAGCAGTTGGACTAGCGGGGGGGCCTTGAATGAGCAGTTCTTC. It specifies CASSWTSGGALNEQFF.